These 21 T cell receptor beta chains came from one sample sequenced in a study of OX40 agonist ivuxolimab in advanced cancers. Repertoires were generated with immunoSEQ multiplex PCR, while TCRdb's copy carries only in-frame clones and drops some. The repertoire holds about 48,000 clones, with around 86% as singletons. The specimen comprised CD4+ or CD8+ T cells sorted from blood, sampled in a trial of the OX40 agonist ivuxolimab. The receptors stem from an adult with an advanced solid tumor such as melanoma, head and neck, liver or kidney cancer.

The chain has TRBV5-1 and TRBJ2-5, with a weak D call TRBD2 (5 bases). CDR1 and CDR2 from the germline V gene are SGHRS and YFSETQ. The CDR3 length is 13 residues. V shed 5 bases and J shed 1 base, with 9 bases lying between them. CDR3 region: CASRERGQETQYF. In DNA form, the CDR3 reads TGCGCCAGCAGGGAACGGGGCCAAGAGACCCAGTACTTC.

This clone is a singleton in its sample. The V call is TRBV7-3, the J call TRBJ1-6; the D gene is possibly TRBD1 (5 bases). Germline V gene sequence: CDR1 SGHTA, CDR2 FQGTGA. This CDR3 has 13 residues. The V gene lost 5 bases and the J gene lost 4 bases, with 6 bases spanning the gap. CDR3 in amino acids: CASSQGYNSPLHF. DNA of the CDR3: TGTGCCAGCAGCCAGGGTTATAATTCACCCCTCCACTTT.

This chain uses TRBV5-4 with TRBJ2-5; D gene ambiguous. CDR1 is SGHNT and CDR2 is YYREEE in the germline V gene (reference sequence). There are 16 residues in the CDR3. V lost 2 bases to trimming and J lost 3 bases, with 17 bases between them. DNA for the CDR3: TGTGCCAGCAGCTTTGGAGTGACTGTGCTTGAAGAGACCCAGTACTTC. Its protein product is CASSFGVTVLEETQYF.

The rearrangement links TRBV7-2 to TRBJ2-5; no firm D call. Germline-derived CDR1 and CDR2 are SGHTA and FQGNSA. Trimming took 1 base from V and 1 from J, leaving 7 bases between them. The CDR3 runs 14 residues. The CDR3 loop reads CASSLVLLQETQYF. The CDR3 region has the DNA TGTGCCAGCAGCTTAGTCCTGCTCCAAGAGACCCAGTACTTC.

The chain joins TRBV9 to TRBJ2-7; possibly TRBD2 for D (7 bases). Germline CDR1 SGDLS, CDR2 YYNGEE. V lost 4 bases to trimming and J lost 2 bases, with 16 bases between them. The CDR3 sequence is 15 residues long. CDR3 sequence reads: CASSQDAGATYEQYF. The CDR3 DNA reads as TGTGCCAGCAGCCAAGATGCGGGGGCGACCTACGAGCAGTACTTC.

The CDR3: CASSLRGAEDTQYF. The CDR3 DNA is TGTGCCAGCAGCTTGAGGGGGGCGGAAGATACGCAGTATTTT. The chain links TRBV5-4 to TRBJ2-3; the D call may be TRBD1 or TRBD2 (6 bases each). The germline CDR1 and CDR2 sequences are SGHNT and YYREEE (reference sequence). V lost 1 base and J 5 bases, leaving 11 bases between the germline ends. The CDR3 has 14 amino acids.

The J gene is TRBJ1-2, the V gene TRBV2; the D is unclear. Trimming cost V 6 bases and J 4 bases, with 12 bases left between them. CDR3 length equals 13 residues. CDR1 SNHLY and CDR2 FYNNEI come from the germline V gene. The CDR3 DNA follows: TGTGCCAGCAGGGTAACGGGGATCTATGGCTACACCTTC. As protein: CASRVTGIYGYTF.

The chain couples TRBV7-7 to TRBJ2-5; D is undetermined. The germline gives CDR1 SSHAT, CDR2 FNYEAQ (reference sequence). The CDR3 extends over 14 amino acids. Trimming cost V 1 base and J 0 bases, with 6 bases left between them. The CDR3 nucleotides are TGTGCCAGCAGCTTAGAGCTAAACCAAGAGACCCAGTACTTC. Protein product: CASSLELNQETQYF.

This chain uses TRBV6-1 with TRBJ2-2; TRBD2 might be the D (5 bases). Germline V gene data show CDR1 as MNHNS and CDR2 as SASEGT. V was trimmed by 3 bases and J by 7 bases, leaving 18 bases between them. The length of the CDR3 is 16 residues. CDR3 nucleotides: TGTGCCAGCAGTGATAACTCGGGAATGGGCATCGGGGAGCTGTTTTTT. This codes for CASSDNSGMGIGELFF.

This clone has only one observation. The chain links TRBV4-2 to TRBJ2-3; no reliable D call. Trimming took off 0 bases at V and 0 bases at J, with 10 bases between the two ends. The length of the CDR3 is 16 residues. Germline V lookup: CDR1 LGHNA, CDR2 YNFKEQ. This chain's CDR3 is CASSQDWAASTDTQYF. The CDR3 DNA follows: TGTGCCAGCAGCCAAGATTGGGCAGCTAGCACAGATACGCAGTATTTT.

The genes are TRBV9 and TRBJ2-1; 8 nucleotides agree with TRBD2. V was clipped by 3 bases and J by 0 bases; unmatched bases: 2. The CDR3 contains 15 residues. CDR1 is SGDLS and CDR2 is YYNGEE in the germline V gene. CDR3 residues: CASSARGGSYNEQFF. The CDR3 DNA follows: TGTGCCAGCAGCGCCCGGGGGGGCTCCTACAATGAGCAGTTCTTC.

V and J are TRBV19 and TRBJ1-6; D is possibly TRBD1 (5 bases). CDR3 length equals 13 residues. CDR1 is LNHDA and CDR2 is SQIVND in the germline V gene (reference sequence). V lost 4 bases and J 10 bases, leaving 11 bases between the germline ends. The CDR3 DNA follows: TGTGCCAGTAGTAACCTGGACAAATCACCCCTCCACTTT. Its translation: CASSNLDKSPLHF.

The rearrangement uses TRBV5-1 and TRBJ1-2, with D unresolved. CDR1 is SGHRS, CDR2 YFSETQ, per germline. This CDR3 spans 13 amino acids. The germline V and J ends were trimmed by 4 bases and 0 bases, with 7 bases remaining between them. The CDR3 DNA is TGCGCCAGCAGCGATCAGTCTAACTATGGCTACACCTTC. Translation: CASSDQSNYGYTF.

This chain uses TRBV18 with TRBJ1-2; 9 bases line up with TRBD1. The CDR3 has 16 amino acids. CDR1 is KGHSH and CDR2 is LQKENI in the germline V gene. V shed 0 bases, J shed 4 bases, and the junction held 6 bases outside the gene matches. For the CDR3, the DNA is TGTGCCAGCTCACCACCGGAGGACAGGGGTATCTATGGCTACACCTTC. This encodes CASSPPEDRGIYGYTF.

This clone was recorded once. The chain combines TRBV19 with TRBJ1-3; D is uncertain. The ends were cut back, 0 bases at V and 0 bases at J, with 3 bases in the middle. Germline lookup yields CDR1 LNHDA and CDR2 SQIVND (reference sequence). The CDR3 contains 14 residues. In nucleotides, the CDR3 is TGTGCCAGTAGTATAGACTTCTCTGGAAACACCATATATTTT. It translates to CASSIDFSGNTIYF.

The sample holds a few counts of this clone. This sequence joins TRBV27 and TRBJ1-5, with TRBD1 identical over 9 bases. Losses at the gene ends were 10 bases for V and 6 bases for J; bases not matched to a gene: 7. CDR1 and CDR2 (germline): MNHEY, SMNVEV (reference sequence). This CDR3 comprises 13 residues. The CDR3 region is CATGGQGSQPQHF. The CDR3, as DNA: TGTGCCACCGGGGGACAGGGTAGTCAGCCCCAGCATTTT.

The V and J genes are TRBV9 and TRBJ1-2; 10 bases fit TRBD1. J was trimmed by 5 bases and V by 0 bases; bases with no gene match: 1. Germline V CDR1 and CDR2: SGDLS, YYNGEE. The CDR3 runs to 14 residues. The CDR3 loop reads CASSVEGQGYGYTF. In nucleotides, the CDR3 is TGTGCCAGCAGCGTAGAGGGACAGGGGTATGGCTACACCTTC.

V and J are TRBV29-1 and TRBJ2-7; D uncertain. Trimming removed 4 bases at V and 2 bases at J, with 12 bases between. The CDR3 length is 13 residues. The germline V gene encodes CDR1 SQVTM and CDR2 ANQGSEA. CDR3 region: CSVGRALTYEQYF. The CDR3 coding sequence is TGCAGCGTTGGCCGGGCATTAACCTACGAGCAGTACTTC.

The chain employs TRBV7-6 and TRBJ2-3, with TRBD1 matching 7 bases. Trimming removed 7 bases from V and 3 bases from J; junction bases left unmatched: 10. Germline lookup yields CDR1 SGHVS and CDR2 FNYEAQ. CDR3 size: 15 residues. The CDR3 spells CASNQMTGSTDTQYF. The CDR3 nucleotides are TGTGCCAGCAACCAGATGACAGGGAGTACAGATACGCAGTATTTT. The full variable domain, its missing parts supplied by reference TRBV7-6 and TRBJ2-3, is GAGVSQSPRYKVTKRGQDVALRCDPISGHVSLYWYRQALGQGPEFLTYFNYEAQQDKSGLPNDRFSAERPEGSISTLTIQRTEQRDSAMYRCASNQMTGSTDTQYFGPGTRLTVL.

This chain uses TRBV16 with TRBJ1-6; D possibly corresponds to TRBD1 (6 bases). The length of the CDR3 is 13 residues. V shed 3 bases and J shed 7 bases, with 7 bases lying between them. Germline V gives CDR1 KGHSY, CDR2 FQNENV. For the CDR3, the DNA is TGTGCCAGCAGCCATGGACAGAATTCACCCCTCCACTTT. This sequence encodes CASSHGQNSPLHF.

The CDR3 nucleotides read TGCGCCAGCAGCCAAGAAGGGGCAGGGGCTGGAAACACCATATATTTT. This codes for CASSQEGAGAGNTIYF. The chain recombines TRBV4-1 with TRBJ1-3; the D gene is possibly TRBD1 (6 bases). The CDR3 totals 16 residues. Trimming cost V 0 bases and J 2 bases, with 11 bases left between them. Germline loops: CDR1 MGHRA, CDR2 YSYEKL.